This TCR beta chain is drawn from a study of cytomegalovirus exposure and HLA in healthy donors. This clone has a single count. Its antigen is not known. Study-level points and caveats: Later, TCR association rates were found to vary by HLA locus, highest for DRB1 and lowest for HLA-C.

V shed 0 bases and J 4 bases; nucleotides not matched to a gene: 4. CDR1 and CDR2 (germline): MNHNY, SVGAGI (reference sequence). CDR3 length: 15 residues. The PCR used 60 Vbeta and 13 Jbeta primers. Study processing details: Approximately 10 million shared chains were among roughly 81 million unique TCR beta chains counted in a later analysis. Measured with immunoSEQ multiplex PCR; TCRdb has only the in-frame clones, and not every one. V, J and clone size reflect that table, while D and trimming were determined from the DNA. The table includes tens of thousands of clones, around 80% detected once. Sequencing input: PBMCs. The origin of this receptor is a man aged 25-45 years in good health and CMV-seronegative. This rearrangement joins TRBV6-6 to TRBJ2-3, with 7 bases fitting TRBD1. The CDR3, as DNA: TGTGCCAGCAGTTACTCCAGGGGGTGGTCAGATACGCAGTATTTT. It is translated as CASSYSRGWSDTQYF.